A single TCR beta chain is shown here with its context. Antigen specificity is unknown. Per the germline V gene, CDR1 is MNHEY and CDR2 is SVGEGT. The CDR3 is 12 amino acids. The germline V and J ends were trimmed by 0 bases and 4 bases, with 4 bases remaining between them. This sample was included in a study of identical twins. Study-wide points: Compared with unrelated sharing, twin-shared out-of-frame alpha sequences had more low-probability sequences. Models, which agreed with sharing between unrelated individuals, nonetheless underestimated the out-of-frame TCR alpha sharing seen in monozygotic twins.

One entry per CDR3 protein results from TCRdb running MiXCR on the 5' RACE reads. Here the sample spans a few hundred thousand distinct CDR3 sequences, roughly 15% being singletons. A further study also used this sample, focusing on yellow fever vaccine responses in identical twins. That paper states: Reportedly, the response of twins' T cells to the vaccine seemed partly convergent, partly personalized.

The source is a woman aged 18-30 years in good health. Sequenced material: CD4+ T cells sorted from blood. The genes are TRBV6-2 or TRBV6-3 and TRBJ2-7; D is ambiguous. The CDR3 protein is CASSYSDYEQYF. CDR3 nucleotide sequence: TGTGCCAGCAGTTACTCGGATTACGAGCAGTACTTC.